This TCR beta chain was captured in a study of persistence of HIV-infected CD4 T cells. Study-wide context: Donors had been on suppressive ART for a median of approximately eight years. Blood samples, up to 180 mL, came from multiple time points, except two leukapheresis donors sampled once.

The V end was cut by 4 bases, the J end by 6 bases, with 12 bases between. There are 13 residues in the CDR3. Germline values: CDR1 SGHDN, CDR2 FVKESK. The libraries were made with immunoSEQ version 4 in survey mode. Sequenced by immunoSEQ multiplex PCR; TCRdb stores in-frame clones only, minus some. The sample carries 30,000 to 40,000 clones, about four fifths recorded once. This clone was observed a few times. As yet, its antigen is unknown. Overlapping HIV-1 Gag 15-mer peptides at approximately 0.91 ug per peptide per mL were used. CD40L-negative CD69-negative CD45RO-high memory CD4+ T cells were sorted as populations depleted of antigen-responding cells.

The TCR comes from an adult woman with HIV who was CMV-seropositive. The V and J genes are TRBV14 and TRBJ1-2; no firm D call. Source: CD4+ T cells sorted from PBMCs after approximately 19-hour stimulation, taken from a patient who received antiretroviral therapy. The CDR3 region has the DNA TGTGCCAGCAGCCGCGTTCGGGGAAATGGCTACACCTTC. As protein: CASSRVRGNGYTF.